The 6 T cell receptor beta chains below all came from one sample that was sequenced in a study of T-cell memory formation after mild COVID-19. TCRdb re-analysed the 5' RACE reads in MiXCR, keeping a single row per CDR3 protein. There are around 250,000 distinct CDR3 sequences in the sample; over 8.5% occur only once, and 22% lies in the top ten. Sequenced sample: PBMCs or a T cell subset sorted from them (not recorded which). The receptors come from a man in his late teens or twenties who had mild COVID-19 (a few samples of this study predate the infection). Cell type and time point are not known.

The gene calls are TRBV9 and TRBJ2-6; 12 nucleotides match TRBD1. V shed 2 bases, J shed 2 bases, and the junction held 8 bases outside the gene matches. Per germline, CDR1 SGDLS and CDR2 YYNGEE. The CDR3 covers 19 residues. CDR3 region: CASSVHTGTGGAGANVLTF. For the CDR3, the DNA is TGTGCCAGCAGCGTCCACACGGGGACAGGGGGCGCTGGGGCCAACGTCCTGACTTTC.

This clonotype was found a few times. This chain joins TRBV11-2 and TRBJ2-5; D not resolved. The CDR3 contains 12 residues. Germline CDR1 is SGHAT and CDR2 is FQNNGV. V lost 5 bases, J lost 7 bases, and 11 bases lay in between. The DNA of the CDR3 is TGTGCCAGCAGCCCCGAGACTCTGACCCAGTACTTC. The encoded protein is CASSPETLTQYF.

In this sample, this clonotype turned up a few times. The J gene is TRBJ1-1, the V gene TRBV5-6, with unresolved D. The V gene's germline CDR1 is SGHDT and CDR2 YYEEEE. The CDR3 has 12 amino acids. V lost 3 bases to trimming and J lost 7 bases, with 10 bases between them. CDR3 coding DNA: TGTGCCAGCAGCTGGAACTCTGATGAAGCTTTCTTT. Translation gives CASSWNSDEAFF.

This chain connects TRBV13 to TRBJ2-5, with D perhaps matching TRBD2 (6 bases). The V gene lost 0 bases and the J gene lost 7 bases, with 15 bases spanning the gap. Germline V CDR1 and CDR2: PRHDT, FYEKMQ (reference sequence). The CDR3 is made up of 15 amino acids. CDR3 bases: TGTGCCAGCAGCTTAGGCCTGGAGGGCCCGGGGACCCAGTACTTC. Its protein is CASSLGLEGPGTQYF.

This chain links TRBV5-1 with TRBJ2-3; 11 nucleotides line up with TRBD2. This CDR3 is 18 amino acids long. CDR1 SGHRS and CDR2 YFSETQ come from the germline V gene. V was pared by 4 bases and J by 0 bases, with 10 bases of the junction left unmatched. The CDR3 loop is CASSRGTSGSTSTDTQYF. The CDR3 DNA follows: TGCGCCAGCAGCAGGGGGACTAGCGGATCGACTAGCACAGATACGCAGTATTTT.

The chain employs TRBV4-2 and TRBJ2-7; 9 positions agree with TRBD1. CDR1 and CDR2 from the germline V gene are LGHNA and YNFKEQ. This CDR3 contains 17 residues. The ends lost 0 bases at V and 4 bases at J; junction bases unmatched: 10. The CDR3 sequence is CASSQEGSGTGRYEQYF. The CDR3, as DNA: TGTGCCAGCAGCCAAGAGGGCTCCGGGACAGGGCGATACGAGCAGTACTTC.